This T cell receptor beta chain was found in a study of CD8+ T cells in alopecia areata. Looking at the study overall: Tofacitinib administration persisted for 6 to 18 months, succeeded by 6 months off drug.

Per germline, CDR1 GTSNPN and CDR2 SVGIG (reference sequence). This CDR3 has 15 amino acids. Trimming shortened V by 0 bases and J by 0 bases, and 12 bases separated the two germline ends. Reverse transcription of extracted RNA yielded cDNA, which provided the sequencing template. Measured with immunoSEQ multiplex PCR; TCRdb has only the in-frame clones, and not every one. The sample has approximately 150,000 clones, about 86% seen once. The treatment here: oral pan-JAK inhibitor, 5-10 mg twice daily. As part of sample collection, lesional scalp punch biopsies and peripheral blood were taken from alopecia areata patients.

Sequenced material: CD8+ T cells sorted from blood, taken at week 4, from a patient treated with tofacitinib. This sequence was found in a human donor with alopecia areata. The genes are TRBV30 and TRBJ2-7; a weak D match, TRBD2 (5 bases). The CDR3 bases are TGTGCCTGGAGTGTAAAGGTGGGAGCCTCCTACGAGCAGTACTTC. This encodes CAWSVKVGASYEQYF.